These T cell receptor beta chains were read from a single sample in a study of cytomegalovirus exposure and HLA in healthy donors. Measured with immunoSEQ multiplex PCR; TCRdb has only the in-frame clones, and not every one. The sample has more than 95,000 clones; roughly 78% are singletons. The sequenced sample consisted of PBMCs. All receptors derive from a man aged 30-40 years in good health and CMV-seropositive. The CDR3 runs from the conserved cysteine through the conserved F or W. A D gene is named only where the DNA matches it firmly. Size is stated for part of the rows, as once, few or many counts, or as a class when the clone is expanded.

DNA: TGTGCCAGCAGCTTAAGGGACAGGTCCTACGAGCAGTACTTC
CDR3: CASSLRDRSYEQYF
D: TRBD1
V: TRBV7-8
J: TRBJ2-7
size: .

DNA: TGTGCCAGCAGCCAGGTCAGGACAGCCTTCCAAGAGACCCAGTACTTC
CDR3: CASSQVRTAFQETQYF
D: .
V: TRBV7-9
J: TRBJ2-5
size: .

DNA: TGCGCCAGCAGCTCCATGACAGGGGGCATGGAGACCCAGTACTTC
CDR3: CASSSMTGGMETQYF
D: TRBD1
V: TRBV5-1
J: TRBJ2-5
size: .

DNA: TGTGCCAGCAGCTTACTGAGGGGGCCTACAGATACGCAGTATTTT
CDR3: CASSLLRGPTDTQYF
D: TRBD1
V: TRBV7-3
J: TRBJ2-3
size: .

DNA: TGTGCCAGCAGCTTAGGGTTGGGACAGGGGGTGTACGAGCAGTACTTC
CDR3: CASSLGLGQGVYEQYF
D: TRBD1
V: TRBV5-8
J: TRBJ2-7
size: .

DNA: TGTGCCCGCCGGGACAGGGACTATGGCTACACCTTC
CDR3: CARRDRDYGYTF
D: TRBD1
V: TRBV6-1
J: TRBJ1-2
size: .

DNA: TGTGCCTGGAGTGTCGCGGGGGGTACGACGTCCTACAATGAGCAGTTCTTC
CDR3: CAWSVAGGTTSYNEQFF
D: TRBD2
V: TRBV30
J: TRBJ2-1
size: .

DNA: TGTGCCAGCAGTGGAGGGACTGCAATTACGTTGATCGAGCAGTACTTC
CDR3: CASSGGTAITLIEQYF
D: .
V: TRBV2
J: TRBJ2-7
size: .

DNA: TGTGCCAGCAGCGAACTAGCGGGGGGAAGCTACGAGCAGTACTTC
CDR3: CASSELAGGSYEQYF
D: TRBD2
V: TRBV9
J: TRBJ2-7
size: .

DNA: TGTGCCAGCAGCCAGCCAGACAGGGGGATCGATGAGCAGTTCTTC
CDR3: CASSQPDRGIDEQFF
D: TRBD1
V: TRBV4-2
J: TRBJ2-1
size: few

DNA: TGTGCCAGCAGTCCGGGGGGACTCCTCTCTGGGGCCAACGGCCTGACTTTC
CDR3: CASSPGGLLSGANGLTF
D: TRBD2
V: TRBV27
J: TRBJ2-6
size: .

DNA: TGTGCCAGCAGCCCCCCAGCGGGGGGTTACTCCTACGAGCAGTACTTC
CDR3: CASSPPAGGYSYEQYF
D: TRBD2
V: TRBV13
J: TRBJ2-7
size: .

DNA: TGTGCCAGCTCACGCGACTTAATCTCTGGAAACACCATATATTTT
CDR3: CASSRDLISGNTIYF
D: .
V: TRBV18
J: TRBJ1-3
size: few

DNA: TGTGCCAGCAGTTCCCCAGCGACCGGGGAGCTGTTTTTT
CDR3: CASSSPATGELFF
D: .
V: TRBV28
J: TRBJ2-2
size: .

DNA: TGTGCCAGCTCACCACTAAACCAAGAGACCCAGTACTTC
CDR3: CASSPLNQETQYF
D: .
V: TRBV18
J: TRBJ2-5
size: .

DNA: TGTGCCAGCAGTCAGGGGGCGCGGGACTATGGCTACACCTTC
CDR3: CASSQGARDYGYTF
D: TRBD1
V: TRBV6-1
J: TRBJ1-2
size: .

DNA: TGTGCCAGCAGCCCACGGGGGGGCCTTAGCACAGATACGCAGTATTTT
CDR3: CASSPRGGLSTDTQYF
D: TRBD2
V: TRBV9
J: TRBJ2-3
size: .

DNA: TGTGCCAGCTCCCGACAGGGGGGACTGAACACTGAAGCTTTCTTT
CDR3: CASSRQGGLNTEAFF
D: TRBD1
V: TRBV18
J: TRBJ1-1
size: .

DNA: TGCGCCAGCAGTCACACACAGGGATCTAACTATGGCTACACCTTC
CDR3: CASSHTQGSNYGYTF
D: .
V: TRBV5-1
J: TRBJ1-2
size: .

DNA: TGTGCCACCCGCGAAGTCGGGACTAGCCTCTACGAGCAGTACTTC
CDR3: CATREVGTSLYEQYF
D: TRBD2
V: TRBV13
J: TRBJ2-7
size: .

DNA: TGTGCCAGCAGAAGGGAGTTGGCAGATACGCAGTATTTT
CDR3: CASRRELADTQYF
D: .
V: TRBV27
J: TRBJ2-3
size: .

DNA: TGTGCCAGCAAATATGGGGAACTAGCAGTCGAGTTGAACTTC
CDR3: CASKYGELAVELNF
D: .
V: TRBV2
J: TRBJ2-7
size: .

DNA: TGTGCCAGCAGCGTAGAGGACAGGAGGGGGGAGCAGTACTTC
CDR3: CASSVEDRRGEQYF
D: .
V: TRBV9
J: TRBJ2-7
size: .

DNA: TGTTCCAGCAGCTTAGACCCCGGACAGGGTAATTCACCCCTCCACTTT
CDR3: CSSSLDPGQGNSPLHF
D: TRBD1
V: TRBV7-9
J: TRBJ1-6
size: .

DNA: TGTGCCAGCCTAGATACATCCAAAAATCCTACAGGGGGCGCGAAGGGCTACACCTTC
CDR3: CASLDTSKNPTGGAKGYTF
D: TRBD1
V: TRBV7-9
J: TRBJ1-2
size: few

DNA: TGTGCCAGCAGCCAAGTGGGCGGACAGGGGGCCGGGGAGCTGTTTTTT
CDR3: CASSQVGGQGAGELFF
D: TRBD1
V: TRBV4-2
J: TRBJ2-2
size: once

DNA: TGTGCCAGCATGCGCGGAAGAAACAATGAGCAGTTCTTC
CDR3: CASMRGRNNEQFF
D: .
V: TRBV2
J: TRBJ2-1
size: .

DNA: TGTGCCAGTACCACCCTCGGCAGGGGCGCTGAAGCTTTCTTT
CDR3: CASTTLGRGAEAFF
D: .
V: TRBV19
J: TRBJ1-1
size: few

DNA: TGTGCCATCAGTGAAACGGGTTTTTTCAATCAGCCCCAGCATTTT
CDR3: CAISETGFFNQPQHF
D: .
V: TRBV10-3
J: TRBJ1-5
size: .

DNA: TGTGCCAGCAGGAGAGGCGGGGAGAACACTGAAGCTTTCTTT
CDR3: CASRRGGENTEAFF
D: .
V: TRBV13
J: TRBJ1-1
size: .

DNA: TGCGCCAGCTCGGACAGACCCCTCGTCGCAAATTCACCCCTCCACTTT
CDR3: CASSDRPLVANSPLHF
D: .
V: TRBV10-2
J: TRBJ1-6
size: once

DNA: TGTGCCAGCAGCTTTCTCGGGAGGGGCACAGATACGCAGTATTTT
CDR3: CASSFLGRGTDTQYF
D: TRBD2
V: TRBV28
J: TRBJ2-3
size: .

DNA: TGTGCCAGCAGTGGGTCCGGGTTTGGCTACACCTTC
CDR3: CASSGSGFGYTF
D: .
V: TRBV6-1
J: TRBJ1-2
size: .

DNA: TGTGCCAGCAGCTTTTGGCTCGAATTAGCCACAGATACGCAGTATTTT
CDR3: CASSFWLELATDTQYF
D: .
V: TRBV7-9
J: TRBJ2-3
size: .

DNA: TGTGCCAGCAGCTCGGGACAGACCTATGAAAAACTGTTTTTT
CDR3: CASSSGQTYEKLFF
D: TRBD1
V: TRBV5-8
J: TRBJ1-4
size: .

DNA: TGTGCCAGCAGCCGAATAGCGGGGGGGTCCCCTTCCGAGCAGTTCTTC
CDR3: CASSRIAGGSPSEQFF
D: TRBD2
V: TRBV4-2
J: TRBJ2-1
size: .

DNA: TGTGCCAGCAGCTTAGACCGGACAGTATTAACGGGCAATCAGCCCCAGCATTTT
CDR3: CASSLDRTVLTGNQPQHF
D: .
V: TRBV7-8
J: TRBJ1-5
size: .

DNA: TGTGCCAGCAGCTTCCTAGCGGGGGGAACCTACGAGCAGTACTTC
CDR3: CASSFLAGGTYEQYF
D: TRBD2
V: TRBV7-2
J: TRBJ2-7
size: once

DNA: TGTGCCAGTAGTATAGCCCCTACAGGGGGTGCCTACGAGCAGTACTTC
CDR3: CASSIAPTGGAYEQYF
D: TRBD1
V: TRBV19
J: TRBJ2-7
size: .

DNA: TGTGCCACGGAGGGTTTGAGCACTGAAGCTTTCTTT
CDR3: CATEGLSTEAFF
D: .
V: TRBV6-6
J: TRBJ1-1
size: .

DNA: TGTGCCAGCAGCCTTCACAGGGTAGCCCTCTACGAGCAGTACTTC
CDR3: CASSLHRVALYEQYF
D: .
V: TRBV6-1
J: TRBJ2-7
size: few

DNA: TGCGCCAGCAGTGAAACCAGGGGCGGCAATCAGCCCCAGCATTTT
CDR3: CASSETRGGNQPQHF
D: .
V: TRBV10-2
J: TRBJ1-5
size: .

DNA: TGCGCCAGCAGCTTTCCCGGGACAGGGTTCGCTTTCTTT
CDR3: CASSFPGTGFAFF
D: TRBD1
V: TRBV5-1
J: TRBJ1-1
size: .

DNA: TGTGCCAGCAGCCAACAGATCGGTAGGACAGCCAACACTGAAGCTTTCTTT
CDR3: CASSQQIGRTANTEAFF
D: .
V: TRBV4-2
J: TRBJ1-1
size: .

DNA: TGTGCCTGGAGAGGAGGGGCTGGAAACACCATATATTTT
CDR3: CAWRGGAGNTIYF
D: .
V: TRBV30
J: TRBJ1-3
size: .

DNA: TGTGCCAGCAGTGAAGCAGACAGCTCCTACGAGCAGTACTTC
CDR3: CASSEADSSYEQYF
D: .
V: TRBV6-1
J: TRBJ2-7
size: .

DNA: TGTGCCAGCAGCCCTGCAGGATTACAAGAGACCCAGTACTTC
CDR3: CASSPAGLQETQYF
D: .
V: TRBV9
J: TRBJ2-5
size: .

DNA: TGCGCCAGCAGCTGGGGCGGGAGCCTTTTCACTGAAGCTTTCTTT
CDR3: CASSWGGSLFTEAFF
D: .
V: TRBV5-1
J: TRBJ1-1
size: once

DNA: TGTGCCAGCAGCCCCGGACTGCTCTCTGGAAACACCATATATTTT
CDR3: CASSPGLLSGNTIYF
D: .
V: TRBV9
J: TRBJ1-3
size: .

DNA: TGTGCCAGTAGACAGGCGGCGGGGGCGTCCTACGAGCAGTACTTC
CDR3: CASRQAAGASYEQYF
D: .
V: TRBV19
J: TRBJ2-7
size: .

DNA: TGCAGCGTTGGAGGGGGCTATGGCTACACCTTC
CDR3: CSVGGGYGYTF
D: .
V: TRBV29-1
J: TRBJ1-2
size: .

DNA: TGTGCCAGCAGTTACCGAGACACGAACACTGAAGCTTTCTTT
CDR3: CASSYRDTNTEAFF
D: .
V: TRBV6-5
J: TRBJ1-1
size: .

DNA: TGTGCCAGCAGCTCGCCCGAGCCCAATTCACCCCTCCACTTT
CDR3: CASSSPEPNSPLHF
D: .
V: TRBV5-4
J: TRBJ1-6
size: .

DNA: TGTGCCAGCAGCACAAGGACAGGGGGGACCTACGAGCAGTACTTC
CDR3: CASSTRTGGTYEQYF
D: TRBD1
V: TRBV13
J: TRBJ2-7
size: .